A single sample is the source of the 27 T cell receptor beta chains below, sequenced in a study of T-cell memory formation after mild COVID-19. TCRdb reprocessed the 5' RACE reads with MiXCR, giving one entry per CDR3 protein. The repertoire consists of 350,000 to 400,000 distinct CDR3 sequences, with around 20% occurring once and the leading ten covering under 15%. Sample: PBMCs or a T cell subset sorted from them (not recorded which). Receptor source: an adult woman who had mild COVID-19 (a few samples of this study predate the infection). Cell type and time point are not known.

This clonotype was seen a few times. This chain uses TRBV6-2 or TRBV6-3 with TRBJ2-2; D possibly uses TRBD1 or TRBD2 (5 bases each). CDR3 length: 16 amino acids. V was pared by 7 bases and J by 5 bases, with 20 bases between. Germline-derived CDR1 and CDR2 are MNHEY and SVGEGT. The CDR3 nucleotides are TGTGCCAGCAAGAACACCCCGGGACGAGGGACCGGGGAGCTGTTTTTT. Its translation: CASKNTPGRGTGELFF.

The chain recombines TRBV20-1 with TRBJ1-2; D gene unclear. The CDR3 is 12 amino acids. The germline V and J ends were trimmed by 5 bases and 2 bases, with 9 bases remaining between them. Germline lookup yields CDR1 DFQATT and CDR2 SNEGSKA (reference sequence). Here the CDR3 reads CSARRLNYGYTF. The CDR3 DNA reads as TGCAGTGCTCGCAGACTCAACTATGGCTACACCTTC.

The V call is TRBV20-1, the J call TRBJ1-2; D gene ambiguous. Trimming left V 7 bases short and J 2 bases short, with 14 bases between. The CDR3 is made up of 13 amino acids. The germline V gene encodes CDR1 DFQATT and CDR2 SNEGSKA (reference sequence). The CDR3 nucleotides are TGCAGTGTCCGAGATGCGGTGAACTATGGCTACACCTTC. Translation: CSVRDAVNYGYTF.

CDR3 sequence: CASSSTGTVNTEAFF. CDR3 bases: TGTGCCAGCAGTTCAACCGGGACAGTGAACACTGAAGCTTTCTTT. V usage is TRBV7-2 and J usage is TRBJ1-1; 7 nucleotides match TRBD1. Germline loops: CDR1 SGHTA, CDR2 FQGNSA. Germline trimming cut 6 bases from V and 0 bases from J; bases unmatched to any gene: 7. There are 15 residues in the CDR3.

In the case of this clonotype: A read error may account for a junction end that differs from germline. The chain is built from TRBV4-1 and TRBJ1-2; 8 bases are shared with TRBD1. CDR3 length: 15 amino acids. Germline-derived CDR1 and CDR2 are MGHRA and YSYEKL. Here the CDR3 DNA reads TGCGCTAGCAGCCCTTTAGGGACAGGAAACTCTGGCTACACCTTC. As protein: CASSPLGTGNSGYTF.

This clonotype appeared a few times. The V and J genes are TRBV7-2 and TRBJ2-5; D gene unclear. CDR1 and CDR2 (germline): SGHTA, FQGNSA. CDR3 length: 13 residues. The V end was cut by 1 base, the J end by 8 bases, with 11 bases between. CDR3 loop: CASSLGFPRTQYF. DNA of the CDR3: TGTGCCAGCAGCTTAGGGTTCCCCAGAACCCAGTACTTC.

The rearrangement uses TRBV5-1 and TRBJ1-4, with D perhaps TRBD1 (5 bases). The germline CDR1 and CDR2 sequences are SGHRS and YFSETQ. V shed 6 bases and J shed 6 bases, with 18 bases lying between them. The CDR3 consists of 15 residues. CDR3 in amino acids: CASTRGGRGDEKLFF. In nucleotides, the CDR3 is TGCGCCAGCACTCGCGGAGGGAGGGGCGATGAAAAACTGTTTTTT.

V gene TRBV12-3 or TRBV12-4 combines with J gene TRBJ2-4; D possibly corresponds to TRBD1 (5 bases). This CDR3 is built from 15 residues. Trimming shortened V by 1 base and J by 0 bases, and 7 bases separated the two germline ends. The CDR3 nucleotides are TGTGCCAGCAGTTTAGGGGGCATAGCCAAAAACATTCAGTACTTC. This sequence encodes CASSLGGIAKNIQYF.

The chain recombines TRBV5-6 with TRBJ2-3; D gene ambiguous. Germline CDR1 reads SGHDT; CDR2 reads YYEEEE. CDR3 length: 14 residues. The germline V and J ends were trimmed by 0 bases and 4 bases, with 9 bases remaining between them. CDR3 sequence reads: CASSLEPRPDTQYF. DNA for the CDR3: TGTGCCAGCAGCTTGGAACCCCGCCCAGATACGCAGTATTTT.

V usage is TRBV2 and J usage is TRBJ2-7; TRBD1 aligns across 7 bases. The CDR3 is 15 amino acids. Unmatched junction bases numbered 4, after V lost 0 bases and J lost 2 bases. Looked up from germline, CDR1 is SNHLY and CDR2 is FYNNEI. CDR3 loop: CASSEAWTGAYEQYF. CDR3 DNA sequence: TGTGCCAGCAGTGAAGCCTGGACAGGAGCCTACGAGCAGTACTTC.

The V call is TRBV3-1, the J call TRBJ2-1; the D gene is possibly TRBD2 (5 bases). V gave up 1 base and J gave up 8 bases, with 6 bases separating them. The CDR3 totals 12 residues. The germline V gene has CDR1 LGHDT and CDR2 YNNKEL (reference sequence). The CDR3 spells CASSQASHEQFF. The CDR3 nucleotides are TGTGCCAGCAGCCAAGCTAGCCATGAGCAGTTCTTC.

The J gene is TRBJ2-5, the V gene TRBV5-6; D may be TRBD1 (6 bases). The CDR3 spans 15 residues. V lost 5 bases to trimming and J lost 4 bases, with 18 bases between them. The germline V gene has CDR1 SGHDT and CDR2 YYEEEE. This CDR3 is CASSRTGIFRETQYF. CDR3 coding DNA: TGTGCCAGCAGTCGCACAGGGATTTTTCGAGAGACCCAGTACTTC.

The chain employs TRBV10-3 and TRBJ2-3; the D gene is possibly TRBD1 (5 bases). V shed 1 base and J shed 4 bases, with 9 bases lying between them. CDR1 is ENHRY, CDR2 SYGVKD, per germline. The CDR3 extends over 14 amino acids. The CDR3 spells CAISEFRVADTQYF. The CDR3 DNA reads TGTGCCATCAGTGAGTTCAGGGTCGCAGATACGCAGTATTTT.

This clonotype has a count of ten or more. CDR3 in amino acids: CAISDTGQASGANVLTF. CDR3 DNA sequence: TGTGCCATCAGTGACACCGGACAGGCCTCTGGGGCCAACGTCCTGACTTTC. The chain is built from TRBV10-3 and TRBJ2-6, with 7 bases lining up with TRBD1. V trimming: 3 bases; J trimming: 0 bases; junction bases outside the gene matches: 5. Per the germline V gene, CDR1 is ENHRY and CDR2 is SYGVKD. This CDR3 spans 17 amino acids.

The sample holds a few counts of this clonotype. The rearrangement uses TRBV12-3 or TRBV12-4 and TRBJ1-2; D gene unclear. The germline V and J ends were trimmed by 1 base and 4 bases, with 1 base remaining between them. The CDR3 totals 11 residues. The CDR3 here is CASSLVYGYTF. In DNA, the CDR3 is TGTGCCAGCAGTTTAGTCTATGGCTACACCTTC.

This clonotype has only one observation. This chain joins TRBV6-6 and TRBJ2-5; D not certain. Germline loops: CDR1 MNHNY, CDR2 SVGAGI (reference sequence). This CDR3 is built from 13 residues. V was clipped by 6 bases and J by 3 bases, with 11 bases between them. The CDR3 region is CASRTFSEETQYF. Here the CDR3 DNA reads TGTGCCAGCAGAACCTTCAGTGAAGAGACCCAGTACTTC.

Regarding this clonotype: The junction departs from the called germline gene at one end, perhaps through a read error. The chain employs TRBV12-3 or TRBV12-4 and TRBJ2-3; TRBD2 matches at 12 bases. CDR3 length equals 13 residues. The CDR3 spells CASSPSAGLAGFF. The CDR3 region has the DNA TGTGCCAGCAGCCCAAGCGCAGGACTAGCGGGATTCTTT.

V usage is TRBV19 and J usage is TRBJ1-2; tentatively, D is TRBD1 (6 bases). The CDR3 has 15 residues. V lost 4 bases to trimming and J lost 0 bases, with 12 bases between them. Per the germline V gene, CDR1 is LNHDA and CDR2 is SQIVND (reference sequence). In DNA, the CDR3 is TGTGCCAGTAGTAGACAGGTCTCCTCTAACTATGGCTACACCTTC. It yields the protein CASSRQVSSNYGYTF.

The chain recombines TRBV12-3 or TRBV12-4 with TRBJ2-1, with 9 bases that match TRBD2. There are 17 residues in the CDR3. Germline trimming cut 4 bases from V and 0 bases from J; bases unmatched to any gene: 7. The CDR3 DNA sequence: TGTGCCAGCAGTTCTAGGAGCGGGGGGAGCTCCTACAATGAGCAGTTCTTC. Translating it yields CASSSRSGGSSYNEQFF.

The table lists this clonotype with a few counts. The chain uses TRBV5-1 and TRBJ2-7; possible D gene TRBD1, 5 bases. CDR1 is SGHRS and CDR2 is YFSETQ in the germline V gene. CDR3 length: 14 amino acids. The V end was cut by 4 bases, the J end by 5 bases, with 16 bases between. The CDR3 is CASSPIQGYDEQYF. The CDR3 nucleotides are TGCGCCAGCAGCCCCATTCAGGGTTATGACGAGCAGTACTTC.

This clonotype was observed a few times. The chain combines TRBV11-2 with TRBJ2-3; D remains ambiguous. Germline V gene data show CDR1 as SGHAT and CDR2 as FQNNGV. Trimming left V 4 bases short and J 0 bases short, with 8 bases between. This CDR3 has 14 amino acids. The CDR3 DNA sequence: TGTGCCAGCAGCTGGGTATCTAGCACAGATACGCAGTATTTT. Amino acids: CASSWVSSTDTQYF.

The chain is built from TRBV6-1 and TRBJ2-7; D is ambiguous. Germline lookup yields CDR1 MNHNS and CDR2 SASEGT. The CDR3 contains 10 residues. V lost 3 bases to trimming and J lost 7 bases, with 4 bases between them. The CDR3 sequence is CASSEWEQYF. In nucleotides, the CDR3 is TGTGCCAGCAGTGAGTGGGAGCAGTACTTC.

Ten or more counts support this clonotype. DNA of the CDR3: TGTGCCAGCAATCCCGTAGGGACTGGCCGCACAGATACGCAGTATTTT. Its translation is CASNPVGTGRTDTQYF. This chain connects TRBV7-8 to TRBJ2-3; possibly TRBD2 for D (6 bases). The V end was cut by 7 bases, the J end by 1 base, with 18 bases between. Looked up from germline, CDR1 is SGHVS and CDR2 is FQNEAQ. The CDR3 contains 16 residues.

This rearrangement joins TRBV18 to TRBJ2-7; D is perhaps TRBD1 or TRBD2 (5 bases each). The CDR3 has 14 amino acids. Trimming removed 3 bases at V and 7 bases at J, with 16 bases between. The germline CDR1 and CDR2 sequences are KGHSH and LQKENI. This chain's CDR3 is CASSPGTGYVEQYF. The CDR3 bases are TGTGCCAGCTCACCCGGGACGGGGTACGTGGAGCAGTACTTC.

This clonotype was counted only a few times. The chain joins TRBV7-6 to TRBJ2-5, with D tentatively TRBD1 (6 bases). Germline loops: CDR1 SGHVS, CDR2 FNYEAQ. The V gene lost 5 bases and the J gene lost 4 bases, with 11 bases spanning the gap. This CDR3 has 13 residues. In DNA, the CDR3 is TGTGCCAGCAGCGGACAGTTTCGAGAGACCCAGTACTTC. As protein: CASSGQFRETQYF.

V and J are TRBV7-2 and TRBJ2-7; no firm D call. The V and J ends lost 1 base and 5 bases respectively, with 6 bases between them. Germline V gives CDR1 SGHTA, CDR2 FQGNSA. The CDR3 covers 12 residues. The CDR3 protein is CASSLDQNEQYF. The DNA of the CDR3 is TGTGCCAGCAGCTTAGATCAAAACGAGCAGTACTTC. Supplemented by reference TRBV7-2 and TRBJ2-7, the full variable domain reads GAGVSQSPSNKVTEKGKDVELRCDPISGHTALYWYRQSLGQGLEFLIYFQGNSAPDKSGLPSDRFSAERTGGSVSTLTIQRTQQEDSAVYLCASSLDQNEQYFGPGTRLTVT.

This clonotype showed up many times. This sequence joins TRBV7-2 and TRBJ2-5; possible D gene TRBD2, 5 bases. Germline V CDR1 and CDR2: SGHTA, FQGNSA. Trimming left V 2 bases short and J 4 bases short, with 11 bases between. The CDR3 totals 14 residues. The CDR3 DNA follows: TGTGCCAGCAGCTTAAGCGGCAGTAGAGAGACCCAGTACTTC. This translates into CASSLSGSRETQYF.